The clone carrying this T cell receptor beta chain appeared a few times. Its antigen is not known. The data are from a study of cytomegalovirus exposure and HLA in healthy donors. Across the study: T cells numbering about 200 million yielded roughly 120 million unique TCR beta sequences in an earlier analysis. Notes on the study in general: Later on, an analysis showed TCR association rates differing by HLA locus, with DRB1 the most and HLA-C the fewest. Analysis performed later found 16,951 TCR beta sequences associated with HLA alleles at 0.05 false discovery rate.

Use of 60 Vbeta and 13 Jbeta primers characterized the PCR. Per the original methods: Unique TCR beta chains totaled some 80 million in a later count, with approximately 11 million of them shared. Assay: immunoSEQ multiplex PCR; the TCRdb copy retains only in-frame clones and omits some. V and J calls and clone size come straight from that table; D and trimming were deduced from the DNA. The profile shows about 160,000 clones, less than 90% of them singletons. With 7 bases clipped from V and 8 bases from J, the junction kept 4 bases outside the gene matches. Germline V gene sequence: CDR1 LNHDA, CDR2 SQIVND (reference sequence). The CDR3 loop spans 12 amino acids.

Sequenced: PBMCs. The chain joins TRBV19 to TRBJ1-3; 8 bases fit TRBD1. This clonotype was obtained from a woman aged 18-35 years in good health and CMV-seronegative. The CDR3 DNA sequence: TGTGCCAGTAACGACAGGGGAGACACCATATATTTT. Translating gives CASNDRGDTIYF.